This T cell receptor beta chain was recovered during a study of T cell clones after liver transplantation. Looking at the study overall: At least one year of complete immunosuppression withdrawal without enzymes over twice normal defined tolerance.

Germline-derived CDR1 and CDR2 are SGHNT and YYREEE (reference sequence). There are 16 residues in the CDR3. After removal of 0 bases from V and 0 bases from J, the junction contained 4 bases not matched to a gene. Repertoires were generated with immunoSEQ multiplex PCR, while TCRdb's copy carries only in-frame clones and drops some. The profile shows under 55,000 clones, approximately 87% of them singletons. Sequenced here: CD8+ T cells from blood, sampled 12 months after liver transplant. The source of this sequence is a human patient who received a liver transplant. Some T cells here may be from the graft donor. The J gene is TRBJ2-7, the V gene TRBV5-4, with 9 bases aligning to TRBD2. CDR3 region: CASSLDASGTSYEQYF. CDR3 nucleotide sequence: TGTGCCAGCAGCTTGGATGCTAGCGGGACCTCCTACGAGCAGTACTTC.